One sample yielded the 4 T cell receptor beta chains listed below, sequenced in a study of cytomegalovirus exposure and HLA in healthy donors. The primer mix had 60 Vbeta and 13 Jbeta primers. Profiled with immunoSEQ multiplex PCR; TCRdb holds only in-frame clones, not every one. The data contain 210,000 or so clones, around 80% of them singletons. Sample: PBMCs. Source of these receptors: a boy younger than 18 in good health and CMV-seronegative.

This chain links TRBV5-1 with TRBJ2-6; no firm D call. The CDR3 has 17 residues. V lost 0 bases to trimming and J lost 2 bases, with 12 bases between them. Germline CDR1 and CDR2: SGHRS and YFSETQ. The CDR3 DNA reads as TGCGCCAGCAGCTTGGAGCCAGGTCAAACTGGGGCCAACGTCCTGACTTTC. The encoded protein is CASSLEPGQTGANVLTF. The full variable domain, completed using reference TRBV5-1 and TRBJ2-6, is KAGVTQTPRYLIKTRGQQVTLSCSPISGHRSVSWYQQTPGQGLQFLFEYFSETQRNKGNFPGRFSGRQFSNSRSEMNVSTLELGDSALYLCASSLEPGQTGANVLTFGAGSRLTVL.

The chain carries TRBV19 and TRBJ2-6; 10 positions agree with TRBD2. With 3 bases clipped from V and 0 bases from J, the junction kept 2 bases outside the gene matches. The CDR3 spans 17 residues. Germline V gene sequence: CDR1 LNHDA, CDR2 SQIVND (reference sequence). In DNA form, the CDR3 reads TGTGCCAGTAGTATGGCTAGCGGGGGCTCTGGGGCCAACGTCCTGACTTTC. Translated: CASSMASGGSGANVLTF.

J is TRBJ1-1 and V is TRBV30; 7 bases agree with TRBD1. V dropped 4 bases and J dropped 4; count of bases not matched to a gene: 12. This CDR3 is built from 15 residues. Germline-derived CDR1 and CDR2 are GTSNPN and SVGIG (reference sequence). The CDR3 DNA follows: TGTGCCTGGACCCGAAACAGGGGAGCAGCCACTGAAGCTTTCTTT. Translated, it gives CAWTRNRGAATEAFF.

The chain combines TRBV6-1 with TRBJ2-4; 10 bases line up with TRBD1. The CDR3 length is 14 residues. CDR1 and CDR2 from the germline V gene are MNHNS and SASEGT. Unmatched junction bases numbered 6, after V lost 4 bases and J lost 9 bases. The CDR3 is CASSGDRGSSIQYF. The CDR3 region has the DNA TGTGCCAGCAGTGGGGACAGGGGCTCGAGCATTCAGTACTTC.